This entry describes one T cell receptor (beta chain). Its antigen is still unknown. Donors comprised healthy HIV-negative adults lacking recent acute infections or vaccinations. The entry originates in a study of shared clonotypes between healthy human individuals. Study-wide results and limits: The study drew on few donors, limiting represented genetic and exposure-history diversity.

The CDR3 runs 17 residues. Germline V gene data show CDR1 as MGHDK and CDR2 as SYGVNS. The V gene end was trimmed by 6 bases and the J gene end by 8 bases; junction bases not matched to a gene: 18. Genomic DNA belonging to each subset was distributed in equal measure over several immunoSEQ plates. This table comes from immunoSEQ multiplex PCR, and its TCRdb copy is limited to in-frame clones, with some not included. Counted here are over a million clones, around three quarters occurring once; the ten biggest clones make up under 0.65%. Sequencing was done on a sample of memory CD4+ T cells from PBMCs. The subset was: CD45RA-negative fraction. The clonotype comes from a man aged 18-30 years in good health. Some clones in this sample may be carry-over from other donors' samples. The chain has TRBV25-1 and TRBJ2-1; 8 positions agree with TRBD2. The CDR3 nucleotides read TGTGCCAGCAGCGATCAAACCGGGACTAGGGGCCTTGATGAGCAGTTCTTC. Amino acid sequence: CASSDQTGTRGLDEQFF.